The 25 T cell receptor beta chains given below trace back to one sample, sequenced in a study of blood T cells in healthy people across ages. It was with a sample-barcoded 5' primer and a J-beta primer mix that a second PCR of about 6 to 12 cycles was run. Using its own MiXCR run on the 5' RACE reads, TCRdb lists one record per CDR3 protein. The sample records more than 750,000 distinct CDR3 sequences, 29% being singletons. This same sample was also taken into another study, of T cells of mothers and their children.

Sequenced input: blood. The receptors were sampled from a woman aged 40 to 50 in good health.

This clonotype was observed a handful of times. The chain joins TRBV12-3 or TRBV12-4 to TRBJ1-6; D gene uncertain. There are 13 residues in the CDR3. Between the trimmed V and J ends, which lost 7 bases and 8 bases, there was a span of 12 bases. CDR3 sequence reads: CASIGGGDSPLHF. The CDR3 nucleotides read TGTGCCAGCATAGGAGGCGGGGATTCACCCCTCCACTTT.

The rearrangement joins TRBV12-3 or TRBV12-4 to TRBJ2-3, with D possibly matching TRBD2 (5 bases). The V end was cut by 6 bases, the J end by 1 base, with 14 bases between. The CDR3 has 15 residues. The CDR3 coding sequence is TGTGCCAGCAGCTTCCTAGCCTCAGGCACAGATACGCAGTATTTT. Its translation: CASSFLASGTDTQYF.

This clonotype occurred many times. V is TRBV20-1 and J is TRBJ2-1; 9 bases line up with TRBD1. Per germline, CDR1 DFQATT and CDR2 SNEGSKA (reference sequence). The V segment lost 3 bases and the J segment 8 bases; nucleotides outside the gene matches: 11. The CDR3 covers 15 residues. The CDR3 loop is CSAREQGARRHEQFF. The CDR3 DNA sequence: TGCAGTGCTAGGGAACAGGGGGCGCGTCGCCATGAGCAGTTCTTC.

A few counts support this clonotype. This chain joins TRBV20-1 and TRBJ2-6, with TRBD1 as a possible D gene (5 bases). Germline V lookup: CDR1 DFQATT, CDR2 SNEGSKA (reference sequence). The CDR3 is 14 residues long. V lost 1 base and J 5 bases, leaving 9 bases between the germline ends. Written as DNA, the CDR3 is TGCAGTGCTAGAGTTCAGGGAAGGGCCAACGTCCTGACTTTC. Protein sequence: CSARVQGRANVLTF.

This clonotype was observed a few times. This chain links TRBV7-2 with TRBJ1-1; 9 positions match TRBD1. Unmatched junction bases numbered 6, after V lost 0 bases and J lost 1 base. The CDR3 totals 17 residues. CDR1 is SGHTA, CDR2 FQGNSA, per germline. For the CDR3, the DNA is TGTGCCAGCAGCTTAGCGGACAGGGGAGTAGAGAACACTGAAGCTTTCTTT. It translates to CASSLADRGVENTEAFF.

V is TRBV11-2 and J is TRBJ2-1, with 7 bases lining up with TRBD1. Trimming at V came to 5 bases and at J to 9 bases, leaving 10 bases not matched to a gene. The length of the CDR3 is 14 residues. Germline lookup yields CDR1 SGHAT and CDR2 FQNNGV. The CDR3 here is CASSARTGRGEQFF. Written as DNA, the CDR3 is TGTGCCAGCAGCGCTCGGACAGGCCGGGGTGAGCAGTTCTTC.

The chain joins TRBV5-1 to TRBJ2-3; D possibly corresponds to TRBD2 (7 bases). CDR3 size: 14 residues. V was pared by 7 bases and J by 1 base, with 13 bases between. Germline V CDR1 and CDR2: SGHRS, YFSETQ. CDR3 sequence reads: CASCKGGGTDTQYF. In DNA form, the CDR3 reads TGCGCCAGCTGTAAAGGGGGGGGCACAGATACGCAGTATTTT.

This clonotype occurred a few times. This sequence joins TRBV4-1 and TRBJ1-2; D unclear. CDR1 and CDR2 (germline): MGHRA, YSYEKL. Trimming pared 1 base from V and 2 bases from J, leaving 11 bases between. This CDR3 is built from 15 residues. The DNA for the CDR3 is TGCGCCAGCAGCCAAGTTTCAGCTGAAAACTATGGCTACACCTTC. It encodes CASSQVSAENYGYTF.

The chain carries TRBV20-1 and TRBJ2-5; 14 bases are shared with TRBD2. The DNA end is more similar to TRBJ2-7, so the J call may be wrong. This CDR3 is 15 amino acids long. CDR1 is DFQATT and CDR2 is SNEGSKA in the germline V gene (reference sequence). CDR3 DNA sequence: TGCAGTGCTAGAGTCGGGACTAGCGGGAGCCACGAGCAGTACTTC. Its protein is CSARVGTSGSHEQYF.

This clonotype was seen more than once but under ten times. J is TRBJ1-6 and V is TRBV15; TRBD1 agrees at 10 bases. The V gene end was trimmed by 3 bases and the J gene end by 8 bases; junction bases not matched to a gene: 7. Germline V lookup: CDR1 LNHNV, CDR2 YYDKDF (reference sequence). This CDR3 region has 16 residues. The CDR3, as DNA: TGTGCCACCAGCAGGTTTAGGGGACAGGGGTATTCACCCCTCCACTTT. Its protein product is CATSRFRGQGYSPLHF.

At least ten counts were recorded for this clonotype. This chain uses TRBV28 with TRBJ1-2, with TRBD1 matching 9 bases. The CDR3 contains 17 residues. After removal of 3 bases from V and 5 bases from J, the junction contained 13 bases not matched to a gene. The germline V gene encodes CDR1 MDHEN and CDR2 SYDVKM. The CDR3: CASSFLGQGTLLYGYTF. The CDR3 region has the DNA TGTGCCAGCAGTTTCTTGGGACAGGGAACCCTCCTGTATGGCTACACCTTC.

The chain is built from TRBV4-1 and TRBJ2-1; D is unclear. Trimming shortened V by 4 bases and J by 10 bases, and 11 bases separated the two germline ends. CDR3 length: 12 residues. Germline V gives CDR1 MGHRA, CDR2 YSYEKL. CDR3 sequence reads: CASSPQTGEQFF. CDR3 sequence (DNA): TGCGCCAGCAGCCCCCAGACTGGAGAGCAGTTCTTC.

A few counts support this clonotype. The gene calls are TRBV28 and TRBJ2-3, with D possibly matching TRBD1 (6 bases). V was trimmed by 6 bases and J by 4 bases, leaving 11 bases between them. There are 13 residues in the CDR3. CDR1 and CDR2 from the germline V gene are MDHEN and SYDVKM. In DNA form, the CDR3 reads TGTGCCAGCAGCCACAGGGATTCAGATACGCAGTATTTT. Translated, it gives CASSHRDSDTQYF.

The sample holds many counts of this clonotype. The chain has TRBV27 and TRBJ2-7; 10 bases fit TRBD1. The germline V gene has CDR1 MNHEY and CDR2 SMNVEV (reference sequence). The CDR3 extends over 14 amino acids. The ends lost 6 bases at V and 2 bases at J; junction bases unmatched: 4. The CDR3 region is CASSIGQGAYEQYF. The CDR3 nucleotides are TGTGCCAGCAGCATAGGACAGGGGGCCTACGAGCAGTACTTC.

The chain is built from TRBV4-3 and TRBJ1-6; 9 bases are shared with TRBD1. This CDR3 has 16 amino acids. Germline V CDR1 and CDR2: LGHNA, YSLEER. V dropped 3 bases and J dropped 8; count of bases not matched to a gene: 8. The CDR3 reads CASSHRTGDNDSPLHF. CDR3 sequence (DNA): TGCGCCAGCAGCCATAGGACAGGGGATAACGATTCACCCCTCCACTTT.

This clonotype has just a few counts. The chain employs TRBV7-7 and TRBJ2-5, with TRBD1 matching over 7 bases. The germline CDR1 and CDR2 sequences are SSHAT and FNYEAQ (reference sequence). CDR3 size: 14 residues. The CDR3: CVSSLAGGRETQYF. The CDR3 DNA is TGTGTTAGCAGCTTGGCAGGGGGAAGGGAGACCCAGTACTTC.

As regards this clonotype: This may stem from a read error, because a much larger clone lies one nucleotide away. The V call is TRBV5-1, the J call TRBJ2-1; TRBD1 matches at 10 bases. The CDR3 totals 16 residues. CDR1 SGHRS and CDR2 YFSETQ come from the germline V gene. The CDR3 DNA sequence: TGCGCCAGCGGCTTGGATGGACAGGGGGGATACAATGAGCAGTTCTTC. It is translated as CASGLDGQGGYNEQFF.

Turning to this clonotype: A much larger clone lies a single base off, so this may be a read error. The chain has TRBV6-2 or TRBV6-3 and TRBJ1-2, with unresolved D. The CDR3 is made up of 13 amino acids. The germline CDR1 and CDR2 sequences are MNHEY and SVGEGT. CDR3 loop: CTSSYSLDYGYTF. Written as DNA, the CDR3 is TGTACCAGCAGTTACTCACTGGACTATGGCTACACCTTC.

This clonotype was seen a few times. The V gene is TRBV7-2, the J gene TRBJ1-5; the match to TRBD1 covers 10 bases. CDR1 and CDR2 from the germline V gene are SGHTA and FQGNSA. Trimming took 6 bases from V and 6 from J; bases not matched to a gene: 5. The CDR3 runs to 14 residues. The CDR3 reads CASRGTGVGQPQHF. CDR3 in DNA: TGTGCCAGCAGGGGGACAGGGGTAGGTCAGCCCCAGCATTTT.

This clonotype was observed at least ten times. V and J are TRBV4-3 and TRBJ2-1; D might be TRBD1 (6 bases). CDR1 is LGHNA and CDR2 is YSLEER in the germline V gene. Trimming left V 3 bases short and J 4 bases short, with 31 bases between. The CDR3 sequence is 21 residues long. The CDR3 coding sequence is TGCGCCAGCAGCCAGGACCCCCCTTTGGGGACAACCCGGAGCCTATACAATGAGCAGTTCTTC. Protein: CASSQDPPLGTTRSLYNEQFF.

About this clonotype itself: One end of the junction does not line up with germline, which may come from a read error. The V gene is TRBV20-1, the J gene TRBJ2-5; tentatively, D is TRBD1 (5 bases). CDR3 length equals 11 residues. The germline V gene has CDR1 DFQATT and CDR2 SNEGSKA (reference sequence). The DNA for the CDR3 is TGTGCTAGAGAAATTCAGGGGACCCAGTACTTC. It translates to CAREIQGTQYF.

This clonotype was counted ten times or more. The chain combines TRBV9 with TRBJ1-5; possible D gene TRBD1, 5 bases. The V gene lost 3 bases and the J gene lost 3 bases, with 13 bases spanning the gap. Germline CDR1 and CDR2: SGDLS and YYNGEE. The CDR3 is made up of 15 amino acids. The DNA for the CDR3 is TGTGCCAGCAGCGCAACCGGGACCTCCAATCAGCCCCAGCATTTT. Translating it yields CASSATGTSNQPQHF.

The V gene is TRBV29-1, the J gene TRBJ1-4; D remains ambiguous. The length of the CDR3 is 14 residues. Deletions cut 0 bases from V and 7 bases from J, with 12 bases between. Per the germline V gene, CDR1 is SQVTM and CDR2 is ANQGSEA. CDR3 DNA sequence: TGCAGCGTTGAAGATCTAGGTGGATCTGAAAAACTGTTTTTT. It yields the protein CSVEDLGGSEKLFF. The variable domain in full, completed from reference TRBV29-1 and TRBJ1-4, reads SAVISQKPSRDICQRGTSLTIQCQVDSQVTMMFWYRQQPGQSLTLIATANQGSEATYESGFVIDKFPISRPNLTFSTLTVSNMSPEDSSIYLCSVEDLGGSEKLFFGSGTQLSVL.

The chain uses TRBV20-1 and TRBJ2-3, with 8 bases lining up with TRBD2. Germline V gene sequence: CDR1 DFQATT, CDR2 SNEGSKA (reference sequence). With V trimmed by 6 bases and J by 0 bases, 5 bases remained unmatched. This CDR3 spans 14 amino acids. The CDR3 nucleotides read TGCAGTGCACCGGGACTAGTTAGCACAGATACGCAGTATTTT. Its protein product is CSAPGLVSTDTQYF.

The genes are TRBV20-1 and TRBJ2-7; 8 positions agree with TRBD1. Germline V gene lookup returns CDR1 DFQATT and CDR2 SNEGSKA (reference sequence). The CDR3 is made up of 14 amino acids. Trimming took 3 bases from V and 1 from J; bases not matched to a gene: 5. CDR3 amino acids: CSARGTGISYEQYF. The CDR3 DNA follows: TGCAGTGCTAGGGGGACAGGTATTTCCTACGAGCAGTACTTC.